This TCR beta chain was profiled in a study of control samples from healthy donors and cancer patients. Some clones are missing from TCRdb's copy, which holds only in-frame ones; the method was immunoSEQ multiplex PCR. The data contain roughly 180,000 clones, about 94% of them singletons. There are 15 residues in the CDR3. Per the germline V gene, CDR1 is SGHRS and CDR2 is YFSETQ. Germline trimming cut 1 base from V and 5 bases from J; bases unmatched to any gene: 2. The sequence derives from a woman in her sixties in good health. The sample consisted of blood. This chain connects TRBV5-1 to TRBJ2-3; 12 bases are a match to TRBD2. The DNA for the CDR3 is TGCGCCAGCAGCTTGAAGACTAGCGGGGGAGATACGCAGTATTTT. Residues: CASSLKTSGGDTQYF.